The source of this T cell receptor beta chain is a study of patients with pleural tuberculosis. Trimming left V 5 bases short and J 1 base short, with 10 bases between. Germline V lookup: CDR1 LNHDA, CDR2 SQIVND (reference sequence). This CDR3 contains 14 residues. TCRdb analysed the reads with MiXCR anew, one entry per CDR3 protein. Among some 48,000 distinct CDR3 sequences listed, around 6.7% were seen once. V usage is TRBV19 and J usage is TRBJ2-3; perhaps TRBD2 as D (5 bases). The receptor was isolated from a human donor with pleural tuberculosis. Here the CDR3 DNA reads TGTGCCAGTAGTCCGTGGCGGGGCACAGATACGCAGTATTTT. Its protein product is CASSPWRGTDTQYF.